The source of this T cell receptor beta chain is a study of technical replicates of blood from a few donors. The table came from immunoSEQ multiplex PCR; TCRdb's copy has only in-frame clones and leaves some out. The table lists more than 90,000 clones, 95% of them singletons, with 0.26% in the top ten. The clonotype originates from a human donor in good health. Sequenced material: T cells isolated from PBMCs.

CDR3 residues: CASSLQGPGTGELFF. The CDR3 nucleotides read TGCGCCAGCAGCTTACAGGGGCCGGGCACCGGGGAGCTGTTTTTT. V and J are TRBV5-1 and TRBJ2-2; TRBD1 aligns across 7 bases. Germline CDR1 is SGHRS and CDR2 is YFSETQ. The CDR3 is 15 amino acids. V dropped 2 bases and J dropped 4; count of bases not matched to a gene: 5.